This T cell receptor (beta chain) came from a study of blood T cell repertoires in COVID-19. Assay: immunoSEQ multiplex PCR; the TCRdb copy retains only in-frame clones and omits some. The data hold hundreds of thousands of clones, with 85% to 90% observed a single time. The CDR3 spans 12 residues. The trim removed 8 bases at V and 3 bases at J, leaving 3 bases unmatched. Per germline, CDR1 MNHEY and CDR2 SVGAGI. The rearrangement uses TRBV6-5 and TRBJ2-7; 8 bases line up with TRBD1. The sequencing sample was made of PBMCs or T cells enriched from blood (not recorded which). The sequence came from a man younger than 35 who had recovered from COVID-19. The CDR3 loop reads CASSDRGYEQYF. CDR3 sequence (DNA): TGTGCCAGCTCCGACAGGGGCTACGAGCAGTACTTC.